Presented here are 6 T cell receptor beta chains from one specimen sequenced in a study of blood T cells in healthy people across ages. Using a J-beta primer mix together with a sample-barcoded 5' primer, a second PCR was run for about 6 to 12 cycles. One entry per CDR3 protein, called by TCRdb with MiXCR from the 5' RACE reads. The sample lists about 720,000 distinct CDR3 sequences; approximately 21% were seen once. Sequencing was done on a sample of blood. The receptors were gathered from a man aged 65 to 85 in good health.

This clonotype was counted a few times. This chain joins TRBV6-2 or TRBV6-3 and TRBJ1-5, with a possible D match to TRBD1 (6 bases). Germline V lookup: CDR1 MNHEY, CDR2 SVGEGT. V lost 4 bases and J lost 0, with 10 bases in between. The CDR3 loop spans 15 amino acids. Written as DNA, the CDR3 is TGTGCCAGCAGTTTGGACAGCTATAGCAATCAGCCCCAGCATTTT. The encoded protein is CASSLDSYSNQPQHF.

The chain employs TRBV12-3 or TRBV12-4 and TRBJ2-6; D possibly matches TRBD1 or TRBD2 (5 bases each). V lost 6 bases, J lost 2 bases, and 11 bases lay in between. The length of the CDR3 is 15 residues. Here the CDR3 reads CASRDQGAGANVLTF. The CDR3 nucleotides are TGTGCCAGCAGAGACCAGGGAGCTGGGGCCAACGTCCTGACTTTC.

V is TRBV5-1 and J is TRBJ1-5; no definite D call. The V end was cut by 0 bases, the J end by 3 bases, with 7 bases between. From germline, CDR1 is SGHRS and CDR2 YFSETQ. This CDR3 is 14 amino acids long. CDR3 sequence: CASSLAGINQPQHF. The DNA of the CDR3 is TGCGCCAGCAGCTTGGCCGGGATCAATCAGCCCCAGCATTTT.

The chain is built from TRBV6-5 and TRBJ1-2; no firm D call. This CDR3 comprises 18 residues. Germline CDR1 MNHEY, CDR2 SVGAGI. Trimming pared 6 bases from V and 5 bases from J, leaving 28 bases between. In DNA, the CDR3 is TGTGCCAGCAGCCCCCGTCGAGAGTTCCCCCGGGTAGGGTATGGCTACACCTTC. Translation: CASSPRREFPRVGYGYTF.

This clonotype has just a few counts. The junction departs from the called germline gene at one end, perhaps through a read error. The chain carries TRBV2 and TRBJ2-1; possible D gene TRBD1, 6 bases. This CDR3 is built from 14 residues. Germline values: CDR1 SNHLY, CDR2 FYNNEI. The CDR3 protein is CTSYTGPSYNEQFF. CDR3 coding DNA: TGTACCAGTTATACAGGGCCCTCCTACAATGAGCAGTTCTTC.

This clonotype was seen more than once but under ten times. This chain connects TRBV7-2 to TRBJ1-1; D is unresolved. The germline V gene has CDR1 SGHTA and CDR2 FQGNSA. V dropped 1 base and J dropped 0 bases, with 12 bases sitting between them. The CDR3 sequence is 16 residues long. CDR3 in DNA: TGTGCCAGCAGCTTAGAGGGCAGCCTTATGAACACTGAAGCTTTCTTT. Translated, it gives CASSLEGSLMNTEAFF.